Listed below are T cell receptor beta chains from one sample, sequenced in a study of cytomegalovirus exposure and HLA in healthy donors. Using immunoSEQ multiplex PCR, the repertoire was profiled, and TCRdb retains in-frame clones only, with some absent. The sample contains approximately 190,000 clones, over 70% of which appear only once. The sample comprised PBMCs. The receptor set was obtained from a man aged 45-65 years in good health and CMV-seronegative. CDR3s include the opening cysteine and the closing phenylalanine or tryptophan. The D gene is left open where the match is weak. Expanded clones are given a class, and other clones once, few, many or no size at all.

V gene: TRBV5-6
clone size: few
J gene: TRBJ1-1
D gene: NA
CDR3 protein: CASKGGGTEAFF
CDR3 DNA: TGTGCCAGCAAGGGCGGGGGGACTGAAGCTTTCTTT

V gene: TRBV5-4
clone size: NA
J gene: TRBJ2-1
D gene: TRBD2
CDR3 protein: CASSAGGASNEQFF
CDR3 DNA: TGTGCCAGCAGCGCCGGGGGGGCGTCCAATGAGCAGTTCTTC

V gene: TRBV5-6
clone size: NA
J gene: TRBJ2-1
D gene: TRBD2
CDR3 protein: CASSLPGTSTPHEQFF
CDR3 DNA: TGTGCCAGCAGCTTACCCGGGACTAGCACCCCCCATGAGCAGTTCTTC

V gene: TRBV18
clone size: NA
J gene: TRBJ2-3
D gene: TRBD2
CDR3 protein: CASSPGGAADTQYF
CDR3 DNA: TGTGCCAGCTCACCCGGGGGGGCCGCAGATACGCAGTATTTT

V gene: TRBV21-1
clone size: NA
J gene: TRBJ2-4
D gene: NA
CDR3 protein: CASSKALADGKNIQYF
CDR3 DNA: TGTGCCAGCAGCAAAGCATTAGCTGACGGCAAAAACATTCAGTACTTC

V gene: TRBV30
clone size: few
J gene: TRBJ1-2
D gene: NA
CDR3 protein: CAWTDGRDYGYTF
CDR3 DNA: TGTGCCTGGACCGACGGGCGGGACTATGGCTACACCTTC

V gene: TRBV29-1
clone size: NA
J gene: TRBJ2-1
D gene: NA
CDR3 protein: CSVWTGAYNEQFF
CDR3 DNA: TGCAGCGTATGGACGGGAGCCTACAATGAGCAGTTCTTC

V gene: TRBV5-4
clone size: NA
J gene: TRBJ1-2
D gene: TRBD1
CDR3 protein: CASSGPGQGAYGYTF
CDR3 DNA: TGTGCCAGCAGCGGTCCGGGACAGGGGGCGTATGGCTACACCTTC

V gene: TRBV15
clone size: NA
J gene: TRBJ1-5
D gene: TRBD1
CDR3 protein: CATSQDRGQPQHF
CDR3 DNA: TGTGCCACCAGCCAGGACAGGGGCCAGCCCCAGCATTTT

V gene: TRBV7-9
clone size: few
J gene: TRBJ1-2
D gene: TRBD1
CDR3 protein: CASSLGTVVGYTF
CDR3 DNA: TGTGCCAGCAGCTTGGGGACAGTTGTAGGCTACACCTTC

V gene: TRBV7-9
clone size: NA
J gene: TRBJ2-2
D gene: NA
CDR3 protein: CSSSLWTANTGELFF
CDR3 DNA: TGTTCCAGCAGCTTATGGACAGCCAACACCGGGGAGCTGTTTTTT

V gene: TRBV7-2
clone size: NA
J gene: TRBJ2-2
D gene: NA
CDR3 protein: CASSLGRVGGELFF
CDR3 DNA: TGTGCCAGCAGCTTAGGTCGGGTAGGCGGGGAGCTGTTTTTT

V gene: TRBV5-5
clone size: NA
J gene: TRBJ1-5
D gene: NA
CDR3 protein: CASSLRRGANQPQHF
CDR3 DNA: TGTGCCAGCAGCTTAAGGAGGGGAGCGAATCAGCCCCAGCATTTT

V gene: TRBV10-2
clone size: NA
J gene: TRBJ1-2
D gene: NA
CDR3 protein: CASSEGGPYGYTF
CDR3 DNA: TGCGCCAGCAGTGAAGGAGGGCCCTATGGCTACACCTTC

V gene: TRBV6-5
clone size: NA
J gene: TRBJ2-6
D gene: NA
CDR3 protein: CASSYSRPAGANVLTF
CDR3 DNA: TGTGCCAGCAGTTACTCGAGGCCAGCTGGGGCCAACGTCCTGACTTTC

V gene: TRBV10-3
clone size: NA
J gene: TRBJ2-5
D gene: NA
CDR3 protein: CAISKTGEQYF
CDR3 DNA: TGTGCCATCAGCAAGACAGGAGAGCAGTACTTC

V gene: TRBV5-6
clone size: NA
J gene: TRBJ2-3
D gene: NA
CDR3 protein: CASSPTQDTQYF
CDR3 DNA: TGTGCCAGCAGCCCTACCCAAGATACGCAGTATTTT

V gene: TRBV11-2
clone size: NA
J gene: TRBJ2-7
D gene: TRBD2
CDR3 protein: CASSFAGGKREQYF
CDR3 DNA: TGTGCCAGCAGCTTCGCGGGGGGGAAGCGGGAGCAGTACTTC

V gene: TRBV7-2
clone size: NA
J gene: TRBJ2-5
D gene: TRBD2
CDR3 protein: CASSRTSEIQETQYF
CDR3 DNA: TGTGCCAGCAGCCGGACTAGCGAGATACAAGAGACCCAGTACTTC

V gene: TRBV11-3
clone size: few
J gene: TRBJ2-2
D gene: NA
CDR3 protein: CASSLWGSGELFF
CDR3 DNA: TGTGCCAGCAGCTTGTGGGGCTCCGGGGAGCTGTTTTTT

V gene: TRBV27
clone size: NA
J gene: TRBJ2-5
D gene: TRBD1
CDR3 protein: CASSLRPGQIEPAQYF
CDR3 DNA: TGTGCCAGCAGTCTTCGACCGGGACAGATTGAGCCGGCCCAGTACTTC

V gene: TRBV5-4
clone size: NA
J gene: TRBJ2-3
D gene: NA
CDR3 protein: CASSLVGRGEDTQYF
CDR3 DNA: TGTGCCAGCAGCTTGGTGGGCAGGGGTGAGGATACGCAGTATTTT

V gene: TRBV5-8
clone size: NA
J gene: TRBJ2-1
D gene: NA
CDR3 protein: CASSLRDIYPYNEQFF
CDR3 DNA: TGTGCCAGCAGCTTGAGGGACATTTACCCCTACAATGAGCAGTTCTTC

V gene: TRBV7-2
clone size: NA
J gene: TRBJ1-3
D gene: NA
CDR3 protein: CASTMKGVENTIYF
CDR3 DNA: TGTGCCAGCACCATGAAGGGGGTAGAAAACACCATATATTTT

V gene: TRBV29-1
clone size: NA
J gene: TRBJ1-1
D gene: NA
CDR3 protein: CSVEVLSTEAFF
CDR3 DNA: TGCAGCGTTGAAGTCCTGAGCACTGAAGCTTTCTTT

V gene: TRBV9
clone size: NA
J gene: TRBJ1-6
D gene: NA
CDR3 protein: CASSVAGDNSPLHF
CDR3 DNA: TGTGCCAGCAGCGTAGCCGGGGATAATTCACCCCTCCACTTT

V gene: TRBV7-8
clone size: NA
J gene: TRBJ2-3
D gene: TRBD1
CDR3 protein: CASSQQGVSTDTQYF
CDR3 DNA: TGTGCCAGCAGCCAGCAGGGGGTAAGCACAGATACGCAGTATTTT

V gene: TRBV7-3
clone size: NA
J gene: TRBJ2-5
D gene: TRBD1
CDR3 protein: CASSLGDRGAGETQYF
CDR3 DNA: TGTGCCAGCAGCTTAGGGGACAGGGGAGCAGGGGAGACCCAGTACTTC

V gene: TRBV7-2
clone size: NA
J gene: TRBJ1-1
D gene: TRBD1
CDR3 protein: CASSQTGVTEAFF
CDR3 DNA: TGTGCCAGCAGCCAGACAGGGGTCACTGAAGCTTTCTTT

V gene: TRBV6-1
clone size: NA
J gene: TRBJ1-1
D gene: NA
CDR3 protein: CASSEEQGSLRGSTEAFF
CDR3 DNA: TGTGCCAGCAGTGAAGAACAGGGATCGTTGAGGGGAAGCACTGAAGCTTTCTTT

V gene: TRBV7-2
clone size: NA
J gene: TRBJ1-3
D gene: TRBD1
CDR3 protein: CASSLTSGTGVGNTIYF
CDR3 DNA: TGTGCCAGCAGCTTAACGTCCGGGACAGGGGTTGGAAACACCATATATTTT

V gene: TRBV7-6
clone size: once
J gene: TRBJ2-5
D gene: TRBD1
CDR3 protein: CASSLGDRGYETQYF
CDR3 DNA: TGTGCCAGCAGCTTGGGGGACAGGGGATACGAGACCCAGTACTTC

V gene: TRBV25-1
clone size: NA
J gene: TRBJ2-5
D gene: NA
CDR3 protein: CASSEWGRGQETQYF
CDR3 DNA: TGTGCCAGCAGTGAATGGGGCAGGGGCCAAGAGACCCAGTACTTC

V gene: TRBV7-7
clone size: NA
J gene: TRBJ2-3
D gene: NA
CDR3 protein: CASSLNLADTQYF
CDR3 DNA: TGTGCTAGCAGCTTAAATCTTGCAGATACGCAGTATTTT

V gene: TRBV4-3
clone size: few
J gene: TRBJ2-1
D gene: TRBD2
CDR3 protein: CASSQDLAGDNEQFF
CDR3 DNA: TGCGCCAGCAGCCAAGATCTAGCGGGGGACAATGAGCAGTTCTTC

V gene: TRBV30
clone size: NA
J gene: TRBJ1-1
D gene: TRBD1
CDR3 protein: CAWTRTGRSEAFF
CDR3 DNA: TGTGCCTGGACCCGGACAGGGCGTTCTGAAGCTTTCTTT

V gene: TRBV19
clone size: NA
J gene: TRBJ1-5
D gene: TRBD1
CDR3 protein: CASSPPGQDHQPQHF
CDR3 DNA: TGTGCCAGTAGTCCGCCGGGACAGGATCATCAGCCCCAGCATTTT

V gene: TRBV5-1
clone size: once
J gene: TRBJ1-1
D gene: NA
CDR3 protein: CASGGDQGNTEAFF
CDR3 DNA: TGCGCCAGCGGGGGGGATCAGGGTAACACTGAAGCTTTCTTT

V gene: TRBV14
clone size: NA
J gene: TRBJ2-3
D gene: TRBD2
CDR3 protein: CASSQDFASGGTDTQYF
CDR3 DNA: TGTGCCAGCAGCCAAGATTTTGCGAGCGGGGGGACAGATACGCAGTATTTT

V gene: TRBV29-1
clone size: few
J gene: TRBJ1-2
D gene: TRBD1
CDR3 protein: CSVDGGGKYGYTF
CDR3 DNA: TGCAGCGTTGATGGAGGGGGCAAGTATGGCTACACCTTC

V gene: TRBV29-1
clone size: NA
J gene: TRBJ1-2
D gene: TRBD1
CDR3 protein: CSAVRGTGNLGF
CDR3 DNA: TGCAGCGCAGTTAGGGGGACAGGAAATTTGGGCTTC

V gene: TRBV4-1
clone size: NA
J gene: TRBJ1-5
D gene: NA
CDR3 protein: CASSQEGGRGSNQPQHF
CDR3 DNA: TGCGCCAGCAGCCAAGAGGGGGGGAGGGGCAGCAATCAGCCCCAGCATTTT

V gene: TRBV10-3
clone size: NA
J gene: TRBJ1-3
D gene: NA
CDR3 protein: CAIGTSGNTIYF
CDR3 DNA: TGTGCCATCGGGACTTCCGGAAACACCATATATTTT

V gene: TRBV4-1
clone size: NA
J gene: TRBJ1-4
D gene: NA
CDR3 protein: CASSQERGYGEKLFF
CDR3 DNA: TGCGCCAGCAGCCAAGAAAGGGGTTACGGTGAAAAACTGTTTTTT

V gene: TRBV5-1
clone size: NA
J gene: TRBJ1-1
D gene: TRBD1
CDR3 protein: CASSSTGGLAQAFF
CDR3 DNA: TGCGCCAGCAGCTCGACAGGGGGATTGGCCCAAGCTTTCTTT

V gene: TRBV10-3
clone size: NA
J gene: TRBJ1-2
D gene: TRBD1
CDR3 protein: CATNPGQENGYTF
CDR3 DNA: TGTGCCACCAACCCGGGACAGGAGAATGGCTACACCTTC

V gene: TRBV7-8
clone size: once
J gene: TRBJ2-4
D gene: TRBD1
CDR3 protein: CASSLETGADKNIQYF
CDR3 DNA: TGTGCCAGCAGCTTAGAAACAGGGGCGGACAAAAACATTCAGTACTTC